The 29 T cell receptor beta chains below were found in one sample sequenced in a study of cytomegalovirus exposure and HLA in healthy donors. The PCR used 60 Vbeta and 13 Jbeta primers. Assay used: immunoSEQ multiplex PCR; TCRdb lists only in-frame clones, some missing. Its clone listing holds fewer than 100,000 clones. Sample: PBMCs. These receptors all stem from a man aged 50-60 years in good health and CMV-seronegative.

The V call is TRBV5-1, the J call TRBJ1-1, with 9 bases matching TRBD1. After removal of 4 bases from V and 5 bases from J, the junction contained 15 bases not matched to a gene. The V gene's germline CDR1 is SGHRS and CDR2 YFSETQ. The CDR3 has 17 residues. CDR3 sequence reads: CASSPVPGQGTGTEAFF. The CDR3 region has the DNA TGCGCCAGCAGCCCTGTCCCGGGACAGGGAACAGGGACTGAAGCTTTCTTT.

This chain links TRBV5-6 with TRBJ1-2; the D gene is possibly TRBD1 (5 bases). V dropped 0 bases and J dropped 4 bases, with 16 bases sitting between them. There are 16 residues in the CDR3. Germline V CDR1 and CDR2: SGHDT, YYEEEE. DNA of the CDR3: TGTGCCAGCAGCTTGGATTTAGGGGCGCGGAGCTATGGCTACACCTTC. Translated, it gives CASSLDLGARSYGYTF.

V and J are TRBV2 and TRBJ1-5; D gene ambiguous. Looked up from germline, CDR1 is SNHLY and CDR2 is FYNNEI. Trimming removed 4 bases at V and 3 bases at J, with 10 bases between. The CDR3 contains 14 residues. The CDR3 region has the DNA TGTGCCAGCAGTGGTGCACAGACCAATCAGCCCCAGCATTTT. This translates into CASSGAQTNQPQHF.

The chain carries TRBV19 and TRBJ1-2; 7 bases align to TRBD1. V dropped 7 bases and J dropped 3; count of bases not matched to a gene: 11. CDR1 is LNHDA and CDR2 is SQIVND in the germline V gene (reference sequence). This CDR3 spans 15 amino acids. This chain's CDR3 is CASTFMTGTDYGYTF. CDR3 in DNA: TGTGCCAGTACCTTCATGACCGGGACAGACTATGGCTACACCTTC.

The chain uses TRBV9 and TRBJ2-7; possible D gene TRBD1, 5 bases. The V end lost 0 bases, the J end lost 4 bases, and 11 bases lay between the germline ends. In germline, CDR1 is SGDLS, CDR2 YYNGEE. The CDR3 loop spans 14 amino acids. CDR3 nucleotide sequence: TGTGCCAGCAGCGTAGATGGACATTCTTACGAGCAGTACTTC. It encodes CASSVDGHSYEQYF.

This sequence joins TRBV29-1 and TRBJ1-1; D remains ambiguous. The CDR3 contains 13 residues. Trimming removed 1 base from V and 0 bases from J, with 6 bases in between. CDR1 is SQVTM and CDR2 is ANQGSEA in the germline V gene. The CDR3 spells CSVEGELNTEAFF. CDR3 DNA: TGCAGCGTTGAAGGCGAGCTGAACACTGAAGCTTTCTTT.

The V call is TRBV5-1, the J call TRBJ1-1, with 10 bases fitting TRBD1. Trimming cost V 4 bases and J 11 bases; bases outside gene matches: 5. CDR3 size: 12 residues. From germline, CDR1 is SGHRS and CDR2 YFSETQ. CDR3 region: CASSQTGGRAFF. The CDR3 region has the DNA TGCGCCAGCAGCCAGACAGGGGGCCGCGCTTTCTTT.

The chain couples TRBV5-8 to TRBJ1-5; D is ambiguous. The CDR3 contains 14 residues. CDR1 and CDR2 from the germline V gene are SGHTS and YDEGEE. The V end lost 4 bases, the J end lost 5 bases, and 13 bases lay between the germline ends. CDR3 coding DNA: TGTGCCAGCAGCCTAATGAGAGAGTATCAGCCCCAGCATTTT. The encoded protein is CASSLMREYQPQHF.

The rearrangement links TRBV7-9 to TRBJ1-6; no definite D call. The length of the CDR3 is 14 residues. Trimming stripped 0 bases from V and 10 bases from J, with 10 bases between. The germline V gene encodes CDR1 SEHNR and CDR2 FQNEAQ (reference sequence). The CDR3 DNA sequence: TGTGCCAGCAGCTTAGCGGGCCAAAGGTCACCCCTCCACTTT. This translates into CASSLAGQRSPLHF.

V gene TRBV5-1 combines with J gene TRBJ2-7, with a tentative D call TRBD1 (5 bases). Trimming removed 4 bases at V and 2 bases at J, with 10 bases between. The germline V gene has CDR1 SGHRS and CDR2 YFSETQ. This CDR3 spans 13 amino acids. CDR3 loop: CASSPDTTYEQYF. CDR3 DNA: TGCGCCAGCAGCCCGGACACCACCTACGAGCAGTACTTC.

The chain uses TRBV7-6 and TRBJ2-2, with 12 bases matching TRBD2. The V gene end was trimmed by 4 bases and the J gene end by 3 bases; junction bases not matched to a gene: 6. The CDR3 has 17 amino acids. Germline V gene lookup returns CDR1 SGHVS and CDR2 FNYEAQ. CDR3 region: CASSSPTSGGHTGELFF. The CDR3 DNA reads TGTGCCAGCAGCTCGCCGACTAGCGGGGGCCACACCGGGGAGCTGTTTTTT.

The chain employs TRBV13 and TRBJ2-6; D remains unclear. Trimming removed 2 bases at V and 0 bases at J, with 17 bases between. The CDR3 is 19 amino acids. Germline CDR1 PRHDT, CDR2 FYEKMQ (reference sequence). CDR3 sequence (DNA): TGTGCCAGCAGCTTAAGGTCGCTCAGGATTGACTCTGGGGCCAACGTCCTGACTTTC. Protein sequence: CASSLRSLRIDSGANVLTF.

V gene TRBV6-5 combines with J gene TRBJ1-2, with TRBD1 identical over 8 bases. CDR3 size: 14 residues. V shed 5 bases and J 4 bases; nucleotides not matched to a gene: 6. Germline-derived CDR1 and CDR2 are MNHEY and SVGAGI. The CDR3 sequence: CASSGGQAFYGYTF. The CDR3 nucleotides are TGTGCCAGCAGTGGGGGACAGGCGTTCTATGGCTACACCTTC.

The genes are TRBV14 and TRBJ2-7, with TRBD1 matching 7 bases. Germline V gene lookup returns CDR1 SGHDN and CDR2 FVKESK. Trimming took 3 bases from V and 5 from J; bases not matched to a gene: 7. The CDR3 spans 14 residues. As DNA, the CDR3 is TGTGCCAGCAGCCAGATCGACAGGGCCCACGAGCAGTACTTC. This gives the protein CASSQIDRAHEQYF. Full variable domain (missing parts from reference TRBV14 and TRBJ2-7): EAGVTQFPSHSVIEKGQTVTLRCDPISGHDNLYWYRRVMGKEIKFLLHFVKESKQDESGMPNNRFLAERTGGTYSTLKVQPAELEDSGVYFCASSQIDRAHEQYFGPGTRLTVT.

The chain combines TRBV19 with TRBJ2-2; TRBD1 might be the D (6 bases). V was clipped by 6 bases and J by 0 bases, with 11 bases between them. The germline CDR1 and CDR2 sequences are LNHDA and SQIVND (reference sequence). This CDR3 is 15 amino acids long. Here the CDR3 reads CASRFGQSNTGELFF. CDR3 in DNA: TGTGCCAGTAGATTTGGACAGTCGAACACCGGGGAGCTGTTTTTT. The full variable domain, its missing parts supplied by reference TRBV19 and TRBJ2-2, is DGGITQSPKYLFRKEGQNVTLSCEQNLNHDAMYWYRQDPGQGLRLIYYSQIVNDFQKGDIAEGYSVSREKKESFPLTVTSAQKNPTAFYLCASRFGQSNTGELFFGEGSRLTVL.

The V and J genes are TRBV5-1 and TRBJ2-1, with 10 bases fitting TRBD2. V lost 0 bases, J lost 6 bases, and 6 bases stayed unmatched. The CDR3 has 16 amino acids. In germline, CDR1 is SGHRS, CDR2 YFSETQ. The chain's CDR3 is CASSLGELAGSNEQFF. CDR3 DNA: TGCGCCAGCAGCTTGGGCGAACTAGCGGGGTCCAATGAGCAGTTCTTC.

The gene calls are TRBV5-1 and TRBJ2-7; no clear D gene. V gave up 0 bases and J gave up 7 bases, with 8 bases separating them. Germline CDR1 reads SGHRS; CDR2 reads YFSETQ. This CDR3 contains 12 residues. In DNA, the CDR3 is TGCGCCAGCAGCTTGGGTTATCGGGAGCAGTACTTC. Protein: CASSLGYREQYF.

The chain uses TRBV30 and TRBJ2-1; no reliable D call. Germline V gene lookup returns CDR1 GTSNPN and CDR2 SVGIG (reference sequence). The CDR3 has 13 residues. Between the trimmed V and J ends, which lost 0 bases and 0 bases, there was a span of 3 bases. CDR3 residues: CAWSVLSYNEQFF. The DNA for the CDR3 is TGTGCCTGGAGTGTACTCTCCTACAATGAGCAGTTCTTC.

This chain links TRBV10-3 with TRBJ2-7; possible D gene TRBD1, 5 bases. V lost 0 bases to trimming and J lost 7 bases, with 10 bases between them. This CDR3 contains 13 residues. Per the germline V gene, CDR1 is ENHRY and CDR2 is SYGVKD. The CDR3 sequence: CAISESLGAEQYF. The CDR3 coding sequence is TGTGCCATCAGTGAGTCTCTAGGGGCTGAGCAGTACTTC.

In nucleotides, the CDR3 is TGTGCCAGTAGCCCATGGGAGGGCCAAGAGACCCAGTACTTC. Translating gives CASSPWEGQETQYF. This sequence joins TRBV19 and TRBJ2-5; 7 bases line up with TRBD2. The junction had 5 bases not matched to a gene; V was cut back by 6 bases and J by 1 base. Germline CDR1 is LNHDA and CDR2 is SQIVND (reference sequence). This CDR3 has 14 residues. The whole variable domain, filled in from reference TRBV19 and TRBJ2-5, reads DGGITQSPKYLFRKEGQNVTLSCEQNLNHDAMYWYRQDPGQGLRLIYYSQIVNDFQKGDIAEGYSVSREKKESFPLTVTSAQKNPTAFYLCASSPWEGQETQYFGPGTRLLVL.

The chain couples TRBV4-3 to TRBJ2-7; perhaps TRBD1 as D (6 bases). CDR1 and CDR2 from the germline V gene are LGHNA and YSLEER. Trimming removed 0 bases at V and 3 bases at J, with 12 bases between. CDR3 length: 15 residues. CDR3 residues: CASSQESGTLYEQYF. CDR3 coding DNA: TGCGCCAGCAGCCAAGAATCCGGGACACTCTACGAGCAGTACTTC.

The rearrangement uses TRBV6-5 and TRBJ1-5; D is possibly TRBD1 (5 bases). The CDR3 is 13 residues long. V gave up 4 bases and J gave up 7 bases, with 11 bases separating them. Germline assignment: CDR1 MNHEY and CDR2 SVGAGI. Here the CDR3 reads CASSSGGSQPQHF. For the CDR3, the DNA is TGTGCCAGCAGTTCCGGGGGGTCCCAGCCCCAGCATTTT.

This chain connects TRBV27 to TRBJ2-1, with 13 nucleotides matching TRBD2. V was clipped by 4 bases and J by 4 bases; unmatched bases: 1. CDR1 MNHEY and CDR2 SMNVEV come from the germline V gene (reference sequence). The CDR3 totals 15 residues. The DNA for the CDR3 is TGTGCCAGCAGTTCGGGACTAGCGGGGTACAATGAGCAGTTCTTC. The encoded protein is CASSSGLAGYNEQFF.

Here the CDR3 reads CSVVRLAGGYKQETQYF. For the CDR3, the DNA is TGCAGCGTTGTTCGACTAGCGGGGGGATACAAACAAGAGACCCAGTACTTC. The chain uses TRBV29-1 and TRBJ2-5; 13 bases align to TRBD2. Germline V gives CDR1 SQVTM, CDR2 ANQGSEA. V lost 4 bases to trimming and J lost 2 bases; unmatched junction nucleotides: 10. The CDR3 has 17 residues. The whole variable domain, remainder taken from reference TRBV29-1 and TRBJ2-5, is SAVISQKPSRDICQRGTSLTIQCQVDSQVTMMFWYRQQPGQSLTLIATANQGSEATYESGFVIDKFPISRPNLTFSTLTVSNMSPEDSSIYLCSVVRLAGGYKQETQYFGPGTRLLVL.

The rearrangement links TRBV5-4 to TRBJ1-4; TRBD1 matches at 10 bases. Unmatched junction bases numbered 7, after V lost 6 bases and J lost 5 bases. Germline CDR1 reads SGHNT; CDR2 reads YYREEE (reference sequence). The CDR3 runs to 15 residues. The DNA of the CDR3 is TGTGCCAGCACCCCTCCGGGACAGGGGAATGAAAAACTGTTTTTT. It translates to CASTPPGQGNEKLFF. Full variable domain (rest looked up from reference TRBV5-4 and TRBJ1-4): ETGVTQSPTHLIKTRGQQVTLRCSSQSGHNTVSWYQQALGQGPQFIFQYYREEENGRGNFPPRFSGLQFPNYSSELNVNALELDDSALYLCASTPPGQGNEKLFFGSGTQLSVL.

Of note for this clone: The germline gene is not matched at one end of the junction; a read error may be the cause. This chain uses TRBV7-7 with TRBJ2-3; D is perhaps TRBD1 (5 bases). Germline V lookup: CDR1 SSHAT, CDR2 FNYEAQ (reference sequence). The CDR3 has 16 residues. As DNA, the CDR3 is TGTGCTAGCAGCTTATCAACAGGCGGTAGCACAGATACGCAGTATTTT. It is translated as CASSLSTGGSTDTQYF.

The chain recombines TRBV7-9 with TRBJ2-7; TRBD2 might be the D (6 bases). This CDR3 has 14 amino acids. Germline assignment: CDR1 SEHNR and CDR2 FQNEAQ (reference sequence). The germline V and J ends were trimmed by 8 bases and 1 base, with 15 bases remaining between them. The CDR3 nucleotides read TGTGCCAGCTCCCTTGGGGGGATGTCCTACGAGCAGTACTTC. This gives the protein CASSLGGMSYEQYF.

The chain is built from TRBV15 and TRBJ2-1; D gene ambiguous. The germline V and J ends were trimmed by 5 bases and 7 bases, with 6 bases remaining between them. Looked up from germline, CDR1 is LNHNV and CDR2 is YYDKDF (reference sequence). This CDR3 has 11 residues. CDR3 nucleotides: TGTGCCACCAGCGACTTTAATGAGCAGTTCTTC. Translation: CATSDFNEQFF.

The CDR3: CASSYLGLDQPQHF. The CDR3 region has the DNA TGTGCCAGCAGTTACTTGGGGCTTGATCAGCCCCAGCATTTT. This chain links TRBV6-6 with TRBJ1-5, with D possibly being TRBD1 (5 bases). Deletions cut 1 base from V and 5 bases from J, with 9 bases between. CDR3 length: 14 amino acids. Per germline, CDR1 MNHNY and CDR2 SVGAGI (reference sequence).